Below, 3 T cell receptor beta chains from the same sample are listed, as sequenced in a study of regulatory T cells in long-lasting Graves disease (dated by TCRdb to 2020 to 2022). Interpreted using the paper, the time point label stands for: newly diagnosed GD, antithyroid drugs for less than 3 months. RNA was extracted from PBMCs in TRIzol for both TCR sequencing and RNA sequencing. Library generation was performed with multiplex PCR. The run used an Illumina HiSeq 4000. CDR3 regions were amplified by Arm-PCR with iRepertoire HTBI primers to construct TCR beta libraries. Using fastp at Q25 and MiXCR, TCRdb reprocessed the public reads and kept productive beta chains. Entries that share a CDR3 protein sequence are merged under the most common genes and DNA. The sample table records 400,000 to 500,000 distinct CDR3 sequences; 15% to 20% of these occur just once. The ten largest clones represent approximately 22% of the sample.

These same data were also listed under a study on T cells in Graves' hyperthyroidism and ophthalmopathy.

The sample consisted of peripheral blood mononuclear cells (PBMCs), taken at new diagnosis, from a patient treated with antithyroid drugs. Receptors were obtained from a woman in her late teens or twenties with Graves disease. Donor details come from another sample of the same person, matched by shared clones.

In this sample, this clonotype turned up many times. The rearrangement uses TRBV20-1 and TRBJ2-5; D is ambiguous. Trimming pared 7 bases from V and 7 bases from J, leaving 13 bases between. CDR1 is DFQATT and CDR2 is SNEGSKA in the germline V gene (reference sequence). There are 11 residues in the CDR3. The CDR3 DNA is TGCAGTGTCCCCTTTTCTGGGACCCAGTACTTC. Protein: CSVPFSGTQYF.

This clonotype has only a few counts. The rearrangement links TRBV7-9 to TRBJ2-5, with no clear D. Deletions cut 3 bases from V and 0 bases from J, with 17 bases between. Germline V gene data show CDR1 as SEHNR and CDR2 as FQNEAQ (reference sequence). The CDR3 covers 17 residues. CDR3 residues: CASSLDASGGYQETQYF. DNA of the CDR3: TGTGCCAGCAGCTTGGACGCGAGTGGCGGATACCAAGAGACCCAGTACTTC.

The V call is TRBV4-1, the J call TRBJ2-6; TRBD2 is a possible D gene (6 bases). The CDR3 loop spans 19 amino acids. Germline CDR1 reads MGHRA; CDR2 reads YSYEKL. V was cut by 1 base and J by 1 base, with 17 bases left in between. The CDR3 loop reads CASSQVGGRSRSGANVLTF. The CDR3 DNA sequence: TGCGCCAGCAGCCAAGTTGGAGGGAGGTCACGATCTGGGGCCAACGTCCTGACTTTC.